A single sample is the source of the 20 T cell receptor beta chains below, sequenced in a study of cytomegalovirus exposure and HLA in healthy donors (dated by TCRdb to about 2017). Preparation of the library involved the immunoSEQ multiplex PCR assay. Sourced from immuneACCESS, this table was stored by TCRdb with only in-frame sequences that have V and J called. A share of the clones is absent; for the studies checked, an unresolved V gene accounts for under half, and the remainder has no known explanation. This sample has about 220,000 clones in its table, and about 90% of those were observed once. The ten largest make up 1.1% of the sample. Sequenced material: PBMCs. The receptor source for this set is a woman aged 18-30 years in good health and CMV-seronegative.

DNA of the CDR3: TGCGCCAGCAGCAAACAGGGGGCGGTTGGCGTGCAGTACTTC. Translating it yields CASSKQGAVGVQYF. The V call is TRBV10-2, the J call TRBJ2-7; the match to TRBD1 covers 9 bases. This CDR3 contains 14 residues. In germline, CDR1 is WSHSY, CDR2 SAAADI. The V segment lost 6 bases and the J segment 9 bases; nucleotides outside the gene matches: 12.

The rearrangement uses TRBV19 and TRBJ1-4; D is uncertain. Germline values: CDR1 LNHDA, CDR2 SQIVND (reference sequence). V lost 3 bases and J 5 bases, leaving 7 bases between the germline ends. This CDR3 is built from 13 residues. DNA for the CDR3: TGTGCCAGTAGTATGAGGGAGAATGAAAAACTGTTTTTT. It encodes CASSMRENEKLFF.

This clone was counted a single time. The genes are TRBV5-1 and TRBJ2-3, with TRBD2 as a possible D gene (5 bases). The V and J ends lost 3 bases and 8 bases respectively, with 16 bases between them. CDR3 size: 14 residues. The V gene's germline CDR1 is SGHRS and CDR2 YFSETQ. The CDR3 region is CASSSREHEGTQYF. CDR3 nucleotide sequence: TGCGCCAGCAGCTCCCGGGAACACGAAGGTACGCAGTATTTT.

The genes are TRBV21-1 and TRBJ2-5; TRBD1, the table's D call, lacks a check against the DNA. TRBV21-1 is annotated as a pseudogene. The CDR3 consists of 14 residues. CDR3 DNA: TGTGCCAGCCGCGACTTCAACAGGGAAGAGACCCAGTACTTC. Translation: CASRDFNREETQYF.

Here the CDR3 reads CASSRSGSSSYNEQFF. CDR3 DNA: TGTGCCAGCAGCCGTAGCGGATCCAGCTCCTACAATGAGCAGTTCTTC. The genes are TRBV11-3 and TRBJ2-1, with TRBD2 as a possible D gene (6 bases). Trimming removed 5 bases at V and 0 bases at J, with 14 bases between. Germline V lookup: CDR1 SGHNT, CDR2 YENEEA. This CDR3 comprises 16 residues.

The chain uses TRBV2 and TRBJ2-1; 9 bases agree with TRBD1. V was pared by 9 bases and J by 6 bases, with 9 bases of the junction left unmatched. This CDR3 region has 14 residues. Germline values: CDR1 SNHLY, CDR2 FYNNEI. The CDR3 is CASTGTGRSNEQFF. CDR3 in DNA: TGTGCCAGTACCGGGACAGGGCGGTCCAATGAGCAGTTCTTC.

The chain is built from TRBV5-6 and TRBJ1-1; tentatively, D is TRBD1 (5 bases). Germline V CDR1 and CDR2: SGHDT, YYEEEE. The V gene lost 2 bases and the J gene lost 7 bases, with 6 bases spanning the gap. The length of the CDR3 is 11 residues. In DNA, the CDR3 is TGTGCCAGCAGCTTCGACAGTGAAGCTTTCTTT. It codes for CASSFDSEAFF.

CDR3 sequence (DNA): TGTGCCAGCAGTTACGGGCGGGAAGAGACCCAGTACTTC. As protein: CASSYGREETQYF. The V call is TRBV6-5, the J call TRBJ2-5; D may be TRBD2 (5 bases). The CDR3 has 13 residues. Trimming stripped 2 bases from V and 3 bases from J, with 7 bases between. From germline, CDR1 is MNHEY and CDR2 SVGAGI.

The V gene is TRBV11-3, the J gene TRBJ2-7; no firm D call. The germline V gene has CDR1 SGHNT and CDR2 YENEEA. Trimming shortened V by 1 base and J by 7 bases, and 8 bases separated the two germline ends. The CDR3 consists of 12 residues. The CDR3 bases are TGTGCCAGCAGCTTAGGCCCTCAGGAGCAGTACTTC. Translation gives CASSLGPQEQYF.

The chain combines TRBV27 with TRBJ2-1; the D gene is possibly TRBD2 (6 bases). The CDR3 sequence is 13 residues long. The germline V gene encodes CDR1 MNHEY and CDR2 SMNVEV (reference sequence). V lost 3 bases and J 5 bases, leaving 8 bases between the germline ends. CDR3 in amino acids: CASSFGGHNEQFF. The CDR3 nucleotides read TGTGCCAGCAGTTTCGGGGGTCACAATGAGCAGTTCTTC.

DNA of the CDR3: TGCGCCAGCAGCCTAAATTCGGACAGATTCATCACTGAAGCTTTCTTT. This gives the protein CASSLNSDRFITEAFF. The chain has TRBV5-1 and TRBJ1-1; a possible D gene is TRBD1 (6 bases). Trimming took off 4 bases at V and 4 bases at J, with 20 bases between the two ends. From germline, CDR1 is SGHRS and CDR2 YFSETQ. The length of the CDR3 is 16 residues. Variable domain in full (rest from reference TRBV5-1 and TRBJ1-1): KAGVTQTPRYLIKTRGQQVTLSCSPISGHRSVSWYQQTPGQGLQFLFEYFSETQRNKGNFPGRFSGRQFSNSRSEMNVSTLELGDSALYLCASSLNSDRFITEAFFGQGTRLTVV.

CDR3 region: CASSLGSGTYNEQFF. Here the CDR3 DNA reads TGCGCCAGCAGCTTGGGTAGCGGGACCTACAATGAGCAGTTCTTC. This chain links TRBV5-1 with TRBJ2-1, with 8 bases identical to TRBD2. Germline CDR1 SGHRS, CDR2 YFSETQ. V was clipped by 0 bases and J by 2 bases; unmatched bases: 1. The CDR3 runs 15 residues.

The chain links TRBV27 to TRBJ1-1, with D perhaps TRBD1 (5 bases). Trimming removed 6 bases from V and 4 bases from J, with 24 bases in between. Germline lookup yields CDR1 MNHEY and CDR2 SMNVEV (reference sequence). This CDR3 contains 17 residues. CDR3 sequence reads: CASRKGGAGKRGTEAFF. CDR3 DNA sequence: TGTGCCAGCAGAAAGGGAGGGGCAGGGAAGAGGGGCACTGAAGCTTTCTTT.

The V and J genes are TRBV12-5 and TRBJ2-2; TRBD1 might be the D (5 bases). Looked up from germline, CDR1 is LGHNT and CDR2 is FRNRAP. CDR3 length equals 15 residues. V dropped 2 bases and J dropped 1 base, with 8 bases sitting between them. CDR3 sequence reads: CASGLFQGNTGELFF. The CDR3 nucleotides are TGTGCTAGTGGTTTGTTTCAGGGGAACACCGGGGAGCTGTTTTTT.

The CDR3 loop is CASSTTGGPYEQYF. CDR3 coding DNA: TGTGCCAGCAGCACGACAGGGGGGCCCTACGAGCAGTACTTC. V usage is TRBV28 and J usage is TRBJ2-7, with 9 bases matching TRBD1. This CDR3 is 14 amino acids long. The germline V gene encodes CDR1 MDHEN and CDR2 SYDVKM. Trimming removed 6 bases from V and 2 bases from J; junction bases left unmatched: 5.

This clone was counted a few times. The chain has TRBV7-3 and TRBJ1-6, with a tentative D call TRBD1 (5 bases). The germline V gene has CDR1 SGHTA and CDR2 FQGTGA. Trimming removed 5 bases from V and 6 bases from J, with 11 bases in between. The CDR3 is made up of 14 amino acids. CDR3 sequence reads: CASSGGSGNSPLHF. CDR3 DNA sequence: TGTGCCAGCAGCGGGGGGTCCGGTAATTCACCCCTCCACTTT.

This clone occurred a few times. The V call is TRBV18, the J call TRBJ1-5; D may be TRBD1 (6 bases). Germline V lookup: CDR1 KGHSH, CDR2 LQKENI. The V gene lost 3 bases and the J gene lost 2 bases, with 11 bases spanning the gap. The CDR3 has 15 residues. In nucleotides, the CDR3 is TGTGCCAGCTCACCCCAGGGGCTAGGCAATCAGCCCCAGCATTTT. This encodes CASSPQGLGNQPQHF. Variable domain in full (rest from reference TRBV18 and TRBJ1-5): NAGVMQNPRHLVRRRGQEARLRCSPMKGHSHVYWYRQLPEEGLKFMVYLQKENIIDESGMPKERFSAEFPKEGPSILRIQQVVRGDSAAYFCASSPQGLGNQPQHFGDGTRLSIL.

The chain uses TRBV6-7 and TRBJ2-1, with TRBD1 as a possible D gene (5 bases). TRBV6-7 is annotated as an ORF whose role is uncertain. V lost 0 bases and J lost 1, with 25 bases in between. This CDR3 is built from 21 residues. CDR3 sequence reads: CASSYSPRDSRRRVSYNEQFF. The CDR3 DNA sequence: TGTGCCAGCAGTTACTCACCCAGAGACAGCCGCAGACGTGTGTCCTACAATGAGCAGTTCTTC.

This chain links TRBV5-8 with TRBJ2-5; TRBD1 agrees at 10 bases. Germline V CDR1 and CDR2: SGHTS, YDEGEE. V gave up 7 bases and J gave up 5 bases; unmatched junction bases: 5. The CDR3 sequence is 13 residues long. In DNA form, the CDR3 reads TGTGCCAGCTCCGACAGGGGGCGGGAGACCCAGTACTTC. It yields the protein CASSDRGRETQYF.

V is TRBV18 and J is TRBJ1-2; 8 nucleotides agree with TRBD1. CDR1 KGHSH and CDR2 LQKENI come from the germline V gene. With 2 bases clipped from V and 8 bases from J, the junction kept 10 bases outside the gene matches. The CDR3 length is 15 residues. The CDR3 reads CASSPGNRGSEGYTF. In DNA, the CDR3 is TGTGCCAGCTCACCAGGGAACAGGGGGAGCGAGGGCTACACCTTC. Looking up the rest from reference TRBV18 and TRBJ1-2 gives the full variable domain: NAGVMQNPRHLVRRRGQEARLRCSPMKGHSHVYWYRQLPEEGLKFMVYLQKENIIDESGMPKERFSAEFPKEGPSILRIQQVVRGDSAAYFCASSPGNRGSEGYTFGSGTRLTVV.